This T cell receptor (beta chain) was sequenced during a study of T cells expressing NK-cell markers. Turning to the study itself: Sequencing of TCR beta repertoires drew on sorted CD3+CD56+NKG2C+, CD3+CD56+NKG2C- and CD3+CD56-NKG2C+ T cells.

Germline values: CDR1 LNHNV, CDR2 YYDKDF (reference sequence). The CDR3 contains 15 residues. For each CDR3 protein, TCRdb gives one entry from its re-call of the 5' RACE reads, without DNA. Its table lists over 350,000 distinct CDR3 sequences. Sequencing used blood T cells: a sorted CD56 or NKG2C T cell subset, CD4+ or CD8+ T cells, or bulk PBMC T cells (not recorded which). The J gene is TRBJ2-5, the V gene TRBV15; TCRdb designates TRBD1, a call that cannot be tested without DNA. The source of this sequence is a woman aged 45-65 years in good health. The CDR3 reads CATSRETGTGETQYF. The variable domain in full, with the rest retrieved from reference TRBV15 and TRBJ2-5, is DAMVIQNPRYQVTQFGKPVTLSCSQTLNHNVMYWYQQKSSQAPKLLFHYYDKDFNNEADTPDNFQSRRPNTSFCFLDIRSPGLGDTAMYLCATSRETGTGETQYFGPGTRLLVL.